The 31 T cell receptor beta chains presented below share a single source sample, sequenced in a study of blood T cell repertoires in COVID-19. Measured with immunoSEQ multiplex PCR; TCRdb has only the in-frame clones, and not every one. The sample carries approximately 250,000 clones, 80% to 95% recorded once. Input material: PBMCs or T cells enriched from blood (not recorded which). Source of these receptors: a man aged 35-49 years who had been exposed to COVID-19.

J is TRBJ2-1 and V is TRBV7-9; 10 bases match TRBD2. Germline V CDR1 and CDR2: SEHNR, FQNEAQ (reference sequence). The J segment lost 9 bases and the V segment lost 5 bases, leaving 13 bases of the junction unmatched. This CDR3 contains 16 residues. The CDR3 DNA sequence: TGTGCCAGCAGCGCCGGATCTAGCGGGGGCGAGGTTGAGCAGTTCTTC. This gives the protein CASSAGSSGGEVEQFF. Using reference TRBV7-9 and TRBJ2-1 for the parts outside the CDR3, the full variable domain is DTGVSQNPRHKITKRGQNVTFRCDPISEHNRLYWYRQTLGQGPEFLTYFQNEAQLEKSRLLSDRFSAERPKGSFSTLEIQRTEQGDSAMYLCASSAGSSGGEVEQFFGPGTRLTVL.

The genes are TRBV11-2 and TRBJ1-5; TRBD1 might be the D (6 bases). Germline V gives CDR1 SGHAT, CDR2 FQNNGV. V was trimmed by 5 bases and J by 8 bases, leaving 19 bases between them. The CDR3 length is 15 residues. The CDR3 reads CASSPQGRGEEPQHF. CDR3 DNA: TGTGCCAGCAGCCCCCAGGGCAGGGGCGAGGAGCCCCAGCATTTT.

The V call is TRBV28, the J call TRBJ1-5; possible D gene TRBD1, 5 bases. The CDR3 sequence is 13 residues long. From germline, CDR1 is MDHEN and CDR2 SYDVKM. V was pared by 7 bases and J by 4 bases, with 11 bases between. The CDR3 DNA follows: TGTGCCAGCATGGAGGGGAAGAATCAGCCCCAGCATTTT. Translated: CASMEGKNQPQHF.

CDR3: CAWTATGSYGYTF. The CDR3 nucleotides are TGTGCCTGGACCGCGACAGGGTCCTATGGCTACACCTTC. The chain carries TRBV30 and TRBJ1-2; 7 bases are shared with TRBD1. The V and J ends lost 4 bases and 4 bases, in that order; junction bases with no gene match: 6. CDR3 length: 13 amino acids. Germline values: CDR1 GTSNPN, CDR2 SVGIG (reference sequence). Filled out from reference TRBV30 and TRBJ1-2, the complete variable domain reads SQTIHQWPATLVQPVGSPLSLECTVEGTSNPNLYWYRQAAGRGLQLLFYSVGIGQISSEVPQNLSASRPQDRQFILSSKKLLLSDSGFYLCAWTATGSYGYTFGSGTRLTVV.

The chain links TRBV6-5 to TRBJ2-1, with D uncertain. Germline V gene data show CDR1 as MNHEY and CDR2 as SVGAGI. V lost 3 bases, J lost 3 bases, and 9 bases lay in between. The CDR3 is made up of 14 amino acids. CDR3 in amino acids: CASSYSRYYNEQFF. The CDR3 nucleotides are TGTGCCAGCAGTTATTCTCGGTACTACAATGAGCAGTTCTTC.

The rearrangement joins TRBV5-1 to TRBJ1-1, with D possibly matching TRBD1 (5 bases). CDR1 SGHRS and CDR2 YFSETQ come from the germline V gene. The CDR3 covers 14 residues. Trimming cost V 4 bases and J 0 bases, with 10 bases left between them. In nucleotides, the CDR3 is TGCGCCAGCAGCAGGGGCAACCTGAACACTGAAGCTTTCTTT. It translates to CASSRGNLNTEAFF.

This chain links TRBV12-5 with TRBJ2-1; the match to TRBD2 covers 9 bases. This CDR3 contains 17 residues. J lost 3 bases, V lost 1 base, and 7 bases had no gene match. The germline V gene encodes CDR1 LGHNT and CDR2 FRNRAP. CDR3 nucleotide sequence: TGTGCTAGTGGTTTGGGGATGACTAGCGGAGTCTACAATGAGCAGTTCTTC. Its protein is CASGLGMTSGVYNEQFF.

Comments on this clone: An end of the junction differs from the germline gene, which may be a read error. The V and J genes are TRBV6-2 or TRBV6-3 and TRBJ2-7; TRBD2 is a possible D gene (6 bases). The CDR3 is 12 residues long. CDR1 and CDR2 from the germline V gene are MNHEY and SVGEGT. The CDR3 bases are TGTGCCAGCAGTTACTCCAGAACCGGGACTGTCTTC. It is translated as CASSYSRTGTVF.

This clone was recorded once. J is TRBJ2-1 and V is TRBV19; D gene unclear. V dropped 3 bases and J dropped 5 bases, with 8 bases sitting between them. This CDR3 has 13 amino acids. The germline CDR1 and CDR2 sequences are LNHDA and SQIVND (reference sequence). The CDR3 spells CASSIPSNNEQFF. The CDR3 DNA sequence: TGTGCCAGTAGTATCCCCTCTAACAATGAGCAGTTCTTC.

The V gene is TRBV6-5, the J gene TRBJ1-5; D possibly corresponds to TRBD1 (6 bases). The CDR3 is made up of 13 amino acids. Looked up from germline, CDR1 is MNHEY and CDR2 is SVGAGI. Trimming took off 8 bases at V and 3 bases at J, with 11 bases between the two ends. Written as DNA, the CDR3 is TGTGCCAGCGTCGGGACAAACAATCAGCCCCAGCATTTT. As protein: CASVGTNNQPQHF.

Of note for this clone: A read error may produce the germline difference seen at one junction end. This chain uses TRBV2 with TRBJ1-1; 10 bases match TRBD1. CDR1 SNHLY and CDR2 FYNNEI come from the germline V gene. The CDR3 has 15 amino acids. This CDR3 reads CVLEWDRGPNTEAFF. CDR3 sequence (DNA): TGCGTGCTAGAGTGGGACAGGGGCCCTAACACTGAAGCTTTCTTT.

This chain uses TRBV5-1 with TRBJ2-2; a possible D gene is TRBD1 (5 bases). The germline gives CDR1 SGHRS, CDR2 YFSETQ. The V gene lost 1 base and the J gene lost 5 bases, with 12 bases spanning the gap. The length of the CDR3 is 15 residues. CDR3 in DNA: TGCGCCAGCAGCTTGCGGCAGGGAATAACCGGGGAGCTGTTTTTT. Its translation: CASSLRQGITGELFF.

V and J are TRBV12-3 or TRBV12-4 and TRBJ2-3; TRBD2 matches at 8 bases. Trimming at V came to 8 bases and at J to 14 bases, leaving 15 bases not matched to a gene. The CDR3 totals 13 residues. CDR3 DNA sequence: TGTGCCAGCTCCATCTCACTAGCGGTACGCACGTATTTT. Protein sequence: CASSISLAVRTYF.

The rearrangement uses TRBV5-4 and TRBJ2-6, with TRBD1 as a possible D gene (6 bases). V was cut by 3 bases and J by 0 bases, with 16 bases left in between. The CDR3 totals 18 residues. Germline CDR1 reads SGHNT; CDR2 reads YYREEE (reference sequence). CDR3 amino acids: CASSYSPGQSSGANVLTF. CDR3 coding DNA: TGTGCCAGCAGCTACAGTCCGGGACAAAGCTCTGGGGCCAACGTCCTGACTTTC.

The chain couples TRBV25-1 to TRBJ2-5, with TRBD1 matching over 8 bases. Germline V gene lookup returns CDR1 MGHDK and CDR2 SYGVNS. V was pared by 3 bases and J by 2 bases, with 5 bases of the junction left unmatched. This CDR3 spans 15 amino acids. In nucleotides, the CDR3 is TGTGCCAGCAGTGATACAGGGGGGCCTCAAGAGACCCAGTACTTC. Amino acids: CASSDTGGPQETQYF.

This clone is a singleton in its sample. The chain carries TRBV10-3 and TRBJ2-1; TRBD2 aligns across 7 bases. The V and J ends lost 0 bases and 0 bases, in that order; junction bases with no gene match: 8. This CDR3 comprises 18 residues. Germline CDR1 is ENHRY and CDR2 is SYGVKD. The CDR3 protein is CAISESPSGGSSYNEQFF. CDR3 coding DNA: TGTGCCATCAGTGAGTCGCCTAGCGGAGGGAGCTCCTACAATGAGCAGTTCTTC.

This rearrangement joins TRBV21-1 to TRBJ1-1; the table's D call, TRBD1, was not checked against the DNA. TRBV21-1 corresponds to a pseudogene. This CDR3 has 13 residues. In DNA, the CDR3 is TGTGCCAGCAGCACAGACAGGAACACTGAAGCTTTCTTT. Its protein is CASSTDRNTEAFF.

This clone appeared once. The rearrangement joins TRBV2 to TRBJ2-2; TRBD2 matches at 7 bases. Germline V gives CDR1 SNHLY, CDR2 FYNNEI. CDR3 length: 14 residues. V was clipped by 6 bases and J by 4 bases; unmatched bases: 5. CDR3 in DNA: TGTGCCAGCAGAACGGGAGGCGGCACCGGGGAGCTGTTTTTT. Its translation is CASRTGGGTGELFF.

This CDR3 reads CASSLRGSGSGYTF. CDR3 bases: TGTGCCAGCAGCTTACGGGGTTCCGGGAGTGGCTACACCTTC. V gene TRBV7-2 combines with J gene TRBJ1-2; unclear D gene. Germline CDR1 is SGHTA and CDR2 is FQGNSA. V was pared by 2 bases and J by 7 bases, with 14 bases between. The CDR3 is 14 residues long.

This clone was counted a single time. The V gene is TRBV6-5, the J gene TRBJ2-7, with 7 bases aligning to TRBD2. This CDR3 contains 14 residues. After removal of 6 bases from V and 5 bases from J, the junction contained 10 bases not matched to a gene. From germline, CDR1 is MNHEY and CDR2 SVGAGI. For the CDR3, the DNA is TGTGCCAGCAGGAAGGGAGTTGCGGGAGACGAGCAGTACTTC. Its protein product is CASRKGVAGDEQYF.

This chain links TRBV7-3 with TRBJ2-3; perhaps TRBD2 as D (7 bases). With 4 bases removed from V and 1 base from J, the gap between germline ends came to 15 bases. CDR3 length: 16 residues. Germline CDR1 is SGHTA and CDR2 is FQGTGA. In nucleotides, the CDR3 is TGTGCCAGCAGCTCCTGGGGGGGCCGGGGCACAGATACGCAGTATTTT. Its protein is CASSSWGGRGTDTQYF.

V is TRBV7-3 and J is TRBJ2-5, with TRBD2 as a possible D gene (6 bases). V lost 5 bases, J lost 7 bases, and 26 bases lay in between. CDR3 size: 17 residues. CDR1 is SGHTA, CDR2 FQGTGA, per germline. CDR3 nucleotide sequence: TGTGCCAGCAGCCGCCCTGACGGGCGGGGAACCAGGGTGACCCAGTACTTC. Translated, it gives CASSRPDGRGTRVTQYF.

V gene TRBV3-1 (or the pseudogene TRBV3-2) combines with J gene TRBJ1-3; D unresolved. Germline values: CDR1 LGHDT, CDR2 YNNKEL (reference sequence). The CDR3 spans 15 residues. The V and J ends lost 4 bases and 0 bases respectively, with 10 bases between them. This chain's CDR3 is CASSLKRGSGNTIYF. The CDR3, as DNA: TGTGCCAGCAGCCTCAAACGGGGCTCTGGAAACACCATATATTTT.

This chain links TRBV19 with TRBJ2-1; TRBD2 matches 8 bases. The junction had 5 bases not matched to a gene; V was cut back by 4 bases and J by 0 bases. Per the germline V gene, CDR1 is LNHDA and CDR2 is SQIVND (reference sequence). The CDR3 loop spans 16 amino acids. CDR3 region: CASSKTSGSSYNEQFF. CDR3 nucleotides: TGTGCCAGTAGTAAAACTAGCGGCAGCTCCTACAATGAGCAGTTCTTC.

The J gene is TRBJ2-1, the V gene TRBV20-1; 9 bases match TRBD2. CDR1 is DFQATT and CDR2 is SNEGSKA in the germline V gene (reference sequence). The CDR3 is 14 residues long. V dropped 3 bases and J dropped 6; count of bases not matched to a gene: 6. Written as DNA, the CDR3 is TGCAGTGCTAGTCTCCTAGCGGGACCCAATGAGCAGTTCTTC. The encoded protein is CSASLLAGPNEQFF.

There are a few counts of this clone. The CDR3 protein is CARSPSSSYEQYF. CDR3 bases: TGTGCCCGATCGCCGTCGAGCTCCTACGAGCAGTACTTC. This chain connects TRBV30 to TRBJ2-7; no definite D call. The germline V gene encodes CDR1 GTSNPN and CDR2 SVGIG (reference sequence). The CDR3 loop spans 13 amino acids. Trimming shortened V by 8 bases and J by 0 bases, and 14 bases separated the two germline ends.

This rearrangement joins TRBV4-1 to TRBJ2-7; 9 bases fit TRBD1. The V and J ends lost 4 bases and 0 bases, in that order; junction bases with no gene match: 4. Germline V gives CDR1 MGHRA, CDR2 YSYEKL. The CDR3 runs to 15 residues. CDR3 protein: CASSPTTGGSYEQYF. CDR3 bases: TGCGCCAGCAGCCCAACGACAGGGGGCTCCTACGAGCAGTACTTC.

Here the CDR3 reads CSARGAGGVYNEQFF. The CDR3 region has the DNA TGCAGTGCTCGTGGAGCGGGAGGGGTATACAATGAGCAGTTCTTC. This chain connects TRBV20-1 to TRBJ2-1; 10 bases align to TRBD2. In germline, CDR1 is DFQATT, CDR2 SNEGSKA (reference sequence). V trimming: 5 bases; J trimming: 4 bases; junction bases outside the gene matches: 8. The CDR3 consists of 15 residues.

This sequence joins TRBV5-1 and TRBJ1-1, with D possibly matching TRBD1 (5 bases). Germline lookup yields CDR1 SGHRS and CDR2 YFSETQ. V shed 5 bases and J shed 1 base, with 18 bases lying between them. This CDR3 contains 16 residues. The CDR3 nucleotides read TGCGCCAGCAGTTTATCCCAGGGTCGGAAGAACACTGAAGCTTTCTTT. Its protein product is CASSLSQGRKNTEAFF.

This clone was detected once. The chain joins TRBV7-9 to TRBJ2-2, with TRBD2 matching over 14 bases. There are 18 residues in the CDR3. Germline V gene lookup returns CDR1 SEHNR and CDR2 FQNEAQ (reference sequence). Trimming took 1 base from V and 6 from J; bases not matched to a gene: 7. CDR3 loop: CASSLDQGTSGGPGELFF. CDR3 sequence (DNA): TGTGCCAGCAGCTTAGACCAGGGGACTAGCGGGGGCCCCGGGGAGCTGTTTTTT.

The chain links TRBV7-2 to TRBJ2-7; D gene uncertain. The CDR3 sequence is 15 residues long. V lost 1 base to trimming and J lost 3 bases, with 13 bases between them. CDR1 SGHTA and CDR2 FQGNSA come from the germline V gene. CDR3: CASSLEAGFYYEQYF. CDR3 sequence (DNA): TGTGCCAGCAGCTTAGAGGCAGGCTTTTACTACGAGCAGTACTTC.